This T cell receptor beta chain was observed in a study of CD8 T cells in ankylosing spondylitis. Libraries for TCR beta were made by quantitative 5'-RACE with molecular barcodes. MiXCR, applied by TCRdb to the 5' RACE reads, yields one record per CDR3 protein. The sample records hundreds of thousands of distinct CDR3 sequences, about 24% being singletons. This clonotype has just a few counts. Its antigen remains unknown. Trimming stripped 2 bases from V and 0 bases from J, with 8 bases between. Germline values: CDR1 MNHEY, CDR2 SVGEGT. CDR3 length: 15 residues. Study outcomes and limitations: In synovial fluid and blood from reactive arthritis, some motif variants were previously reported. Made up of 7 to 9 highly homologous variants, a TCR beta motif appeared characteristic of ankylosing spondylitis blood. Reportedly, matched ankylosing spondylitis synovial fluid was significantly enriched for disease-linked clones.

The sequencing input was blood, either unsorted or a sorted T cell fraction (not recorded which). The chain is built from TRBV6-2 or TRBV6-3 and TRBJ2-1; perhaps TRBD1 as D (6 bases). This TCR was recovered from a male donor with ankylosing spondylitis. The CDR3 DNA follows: TGTGCCAGCAGTTACACGACAGGCTCCTACAATGAGCAGTTCTTC. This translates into CASSYTTGSYNEQFF.